Below, 30 T cell receptor beta chains from the same sample are listed, as sequenced in a study of metastatic and nonmetastatic thyroid tumors. TCRdb re-clonotyped the PCR reads via MiXCR. The table records some 16,000 clones, around 13% of them present only once. None of the patients had undergone any treatment ahead of thyroid surgery. The sample was blood. All receptors come from a female donor with papillary thyroid cancer or a benign thyroid nodule (not recorded which). Some clones in this sample may be carry-over from other donors' samples.

In its sample, this clone was seen many times. Different DNA sequences within this sample yield the same CDR3. The rearrangement uses TRBV7-9 and TRBJ1-1; D is unresolved. Germline CDR1 and CDR2: SEHNR and FQNEAQ (reference sequence). This CDR3 is 12 amino acids long. V lost 6 bases and J 0 bases, leaving 5 bases between the germline ends. The CDR3 coding sequence is TGTGCCAGCAGAGCTATGAACACTGAAGCTTTCTTT. Translation gives CASRAMNTEAFF.

Turning to this clone: One end of the junction fails to match germline, which may point to a read error. The chain employs TRBV5-1 and TRBJ2-1; 13 nucleotides match TRBD2. Germline CDR1 reads SGHRS; CDR2 reads YFSETQ. The length of the CDR3 is 16 residues. This CDR3 is CASGLAGTSGVYEQFF. CDR3 in DNA: TGCGCCAGCGGCTTGGCCGGGACTAGCGGGGTCTATGAGCAGTTCTTC.

The V gene is TRBV28, the J gene TRBJ1-5; 9 bases agree with TRBD1. CDR1 is MDHEN and CDR2 is SYDVKM in the germline V gene. J was trimmed by 10 bases and V by 5 bases; bases with no gene match: 9. CDR3 size: 14 residues. The CDR3 DNA sequence: TGTGCCAGCAGTATACAGGGGGCGCGACATCCCCAGCATTTT. Translating gives CASSIQGARHPQHF. Full variable domain (missing parts from reference TRBV28 and TRBJ1-5): DVKVTQSSRYLVKRTGEKVFLECVQDMDHENMFWYRQDPGLGLRLIYFSYDVKMKEKGDIPEGYSVSREKKERFSLILESASTNQTSMYLCASSIQGARHPQHFGDGTRLSIL.

The table lists this clone with many counts. J is TRBJ1-2 and V is TRBV4-2; 8 bases match TRBD1. CDR1 is LGHNA, CDR2 YNFKEQ, per germline. This CDR3 spans 16 amino acids. V lost 0 bases and J lost 4; bases outside the gene matches: 7. CDR3 residues: CASSQDQGQGAYGYTF. The CDR3 DNA reads as TGTGCCAGCAGCCAAGACCAGGGCCAGGGGGCCTATGGCTACACCTTC.

This clone occurred many times. The V call is TRBV10-1, the J call TRBJ2-1; unclear D gene. V was cut by 2 bases and J by 4 bases, with 3 bases left in between. Germline V CDR1 and CDR2: WNHNN, SYGVQD (reference sequence). This CDR3 spans 12 amino acids. The CDR3 protein is CASSEGYNEQFF. As DNA, the CDR3 is TGCGCCAGCAGTGAGGGTTACAATGAGCAGTTCTTC.

This clone appeared many times. Additional DNA sequences in this sample encode the identical CDR3. The V call is TRBV5-4, the J call TRBJ1-3; D uncertain. Germline values: CDR1 SGHNT, CDR2 YYREEE (reference sequence). The CDR3 is 16 residues long. Trimming took 4 bases from V and 0 from J, leaving 14 bases between them. CDR3 sequence (DNA): TGTGCCAGCAGCCGCGATACGGATAGCTCTGGAAACACCATATATTTT. It codes for CASSRDTDSSGNTIYF.

This clone was seen at least ten times. V is TRBV9 and J is TRBJ2-5; D may be TRBD1 (5 bases). Trimming took off 0 bases at V and 5 bases at J, with 14 bases between the two ends. The CDR3 runs 15 residues. Looked up from germline, CDR1 is SGDLS and CDR2 is YYNGEE. The CDR3 region is CASSVAATKGETQYF. The CDR3 nucleotides are TGTGCCAGCAGCGTAGCTGCGACGAAGGGGGAGACCCAGTACTTC.

There are a few counts of this clone. This chain links TRBV12-3 or TRBV12-4 with TRBJ1-6; TRBD1 is a possible D gene (6 bases). Trimming stripped 5 bases from V and 7 bases from J, with 15 bases between. This CDR3 is 15 amino acids long. The CDR3 reads CASSETGSANSPLHF. CDR3 nucleotides: TGTGCCAGCAGTGAGACAGGATCGGCGAATTCACCCCTCCACTTT.

This clone was seen many times. This chain links TRBV20-1 with TRBJ2-3; D is possibly TRBD1 (7 bases). CDR1 is DFQATT and CDR2 is SNEGSKA in the germline V gene (reference sequence). This CDR3 has 15 amino acids. Trimming removed 4 bases from V and 4 bases from J, with 18 bases in between. The CDR3 loop is CSAKAGTVASDTQYF. The CDR3 DNA reads as TGCAGTGCTAAGGCGGGGACAGTAGCATCAGATACGCAGTATTTT.

This clone was counted many times. The V gene is TRBV2, the J gene TRBJ1-4; unclear D gene. CDR3 length: 12 amino acids. With 4 bases removed from V and 5 bases from J, the gap between germline ends came to 5 bases. Germline V gives CDR1 SNHLY, CDR2 FYNNEI. The CDR3 coding sequence is TGTGCCAGCAGTGGAGCGAATGAAAAACTGTTTTTT. Encoded protein: CASSGANEKLFF.

This clone appeared a few times. This chain uses TRBV6-9 with TRBJ2-1; D perhaps matches TRBD2 (6 bases). The CDR3 is 16 residues long. The V end was cut by 0 bases, the J end by 3 bases, with 12 bases between. Germline lookup yields CDR1 MNHGY and CDR2 SVAAGI. The CDR3 here is CASSYSYGGGYNEQFF. CDR3 nucleotides: TGTGCCAGCAGTTATTCCTACGGGGGAGGCTACAATGAGCAGTTCTTC.

This clone came up many times. The V call is TRBV4-2, the J call TRBJ2-3; D is unclear. V lost 5 bases and J 1 base, leaving 7 bases between the germline ends. The length of the CDR3 is 13 residues. In germline, CDR1 is LGHNA, CDR2 YNFKEQ. The CDR3 nucleotides read TGTGCCAGCAGCTCTTATCGCACAGATACGCAGTATTTT. As protein: CASSSYRTDTQYF.

This clone was recorded at least ten times. The chain is built from TRBV20-1 and TRBJ2-7; 8 nucleotides match TRBD2. J gave up 12 bases and V 1 base, and 8 bases lay outside the gene matches. CDR1 and CDR2 from the germline V gene are DFQATT and SNEGSKA (reference sequence). This CDR3 spans 12 amino acids. CDR3 in DNA: TGCAGTGCTAGAGTTGGCGGGGGGTTTGCGTACTTC. This translates into CSARVGGGFAYF.

This clone was seen at least ten times. This chain joins TRBV20-1 and TRBJ2-3, with 13 bases lining up with TRBD2. Germline values: CDR1 DFQATT, CDR2 SNEGSKA (reference sequence). V gave up 6 bases and J gave up 5 bases; unmatched junction bases: 2. There are 13 residues in the CDR3. The CDR3 loop reads CSARLAGGDTQYF. In nucleotides, the CDR3 is TGCAGTGCCCGACTAGCGGGGGGAGATACGCAGTATTTT.

Comments on this clone: A much larger clone differs from this one at a single base, so this may be a read error. The sample holds other DNA sequences that translate to the same CDR3. The chain joins TRBV29-1 to TRBJ1-2; D unclear. The CDR3 length is 14 residues. Germline V CDR1 and CDR2: SQVTM, ANQGSEA. The V gene lost 1 base and the J gene lost 4 bases, with 13 bases spanning the gap. CDR3 loop: CSVEGGPRGYGYTF. The DNA of the CDR3 is TGCAGCGTTGAAGGTGGCCCCCGGGGCTATGGCTACACCTTC.

Many counts were recorded for this clone. The chain is built from TRBV7-6 and TRBJ1-6; 8 bases fit TRBD1. Germline loops: CDR1 SGHVS, CDR2 FNYEAQ. CDR3 size: 13 residues. Germline trimming cut 2 bases from V and 10 bases from J; bases unmatched to any gene: 1. The CDR3 sequence is CASSLHRGSPLHF. The CDR3 nucleotides are TGTGCCAGCAGCTTACACAGGGGGTCACCCCTCCACTTT.

At least ten counts were recorded for this clone. A much larger clone lies a single base off, so this may be a read error. The rearrangement uses TRBV6-5 and TRBJ1-1, with D unclear. CDR1 is MNHEY and CDR2 is SVGAGI in the germline V gene. There are 11 residues in the CDR3. The CDR3 protein is CAGSTPVGAFF. The CDR3 DNA reads as TGTGCCGGCAGTACTCCGGTTGGAGCTTTCTTT.

Note on this clone: The germline gene is not matched at one end of the junction; a read error may be the cause. Within the sample, other DNA sequences also encode this same CDR3. This chain links TRBV11-2 with TRBJ2-3, with D uncertain. CDR3 length: 16 amino acids. Germline V gene data show CDR1 as SGHAT and CDR2 as FQNNGV. The CDR3 region has the DNA TGTGCCAGCAGCCCACTATCCCGAGGTCGCACAGATACACAGTATTTT. Its protein is CASSPLSRGRTDTQYF.

This clone has at least ten counts. It may be a read error: a sequence one base away is much more abundant. V and J are TRBV27 and TRBJ1-6, with 8 nucleotides matching TRBD1. Germline V gene lookup returns CDR1 MNHEY and CDR2 SMNVEV (reference sequence). The ends lost 5 bases at V and 11 bases at J; junction bases unmatched: 14. This CDR3 is 16 amino acids long. DNA of the CDR3: TGTGCCAGCAGTACCCGGACAGGGAAGGTGGGTCCACCCCTCCACTTT. This translates into CASSTRTGKVGPPLHF.

About this clone itself: This sequence may be a read error, since a much larger clone differs from it by one base. This sample includes further DNA sequences coding for the same CDR3. This sequence joins TRBV5-4 and TRBJ1-3, with unresolved D. Per germline, CDR1 SGHNT and CDR2 YYREEE (reference sequence). The CDR3 consists of 16 residues. Trimming removed 4 bases at V and 0 bases at J, with 14 bases between. DNA for the CDR3: TGTGCCAGCAGCCGTGATACGGATAGCTCTGGAAACACCATATATTTT. Amino acid sequence: CASSRDTDSSGNTIYF.

The rearrangement joins TRBV28 to TRBJ2-7; D perhaps matches TRBD1 (5 bases). The V and J ends lost 3 bases and 1 base respectively, with 16 bases between them. Germline CDR1 MDHEN, CDR2 SYDVKM. This CDR3 has 16 residues. The CDR3 region is CASSFSWSGSSYEQYF. The DNA of the CDR3 is TGTGCCAGCAGTTTTAGCTGGTCAGGGTCTTCCTACGAGCAGTACTTC. Based on the CDR3 plus reference TRBV28 and TRBJ2-7, the full variable domain is DVKVTQSSRYLVKRTGEKVFLECVQDMDHENMFWYRQDPGLGLRLIYFSYDVKMKEKGDIPEGYSVSREKKERFSLILESASTNQTSMYLCASSFSWSGSSYEQYFGPGTRLTVT.

This clone was observed at least ten times. The same CDR3 arises from other DNA sequences in this sample as well. The chain joins TRBV10-3 to TRBJ2-7; D is tentatively TRBD1 or TRBD2 (6 bases each). From germline, CDR1 is ENHRY and CDR2 SYGVKD. The CDR3 totals 15 residues. V lost 0 bases and J lost 6, with 15 bases in between. CDR3 sequence (DNA): TGTGCCATCAGTGAGTCTAAAGGGGGGCCCGGCGAGCAGTACTTC. This codes for CAISESKGGPGEQYF.

Judged by abundance, this clone is medium-sized. The CDR3, as DNA: TGTGCCAGCAGAAAACGGACTGAAGCTTTCTTT. As protein: CASRKRTEAFF. The V gene is TRBV6-1, the J gene TRBJ1-1, with no clear D. Trimming took off 6 bases at V and 5 bases at J, with 7 bases between the two ends. This CDR3 region has 11 residues. Per germline, CDR1 MNHNS and CDR2 SASEGT.

This clone was found many times. V gene TRBV9 combines with J gene TRBJ2-1, with TRBD2 matching 8 bases. This CDR3 region has 17 residues. Trimming removed 0 bases from V and 2 bases from J; junction bases left unmatched: 7. Germline CDR1 and CDR2: SGDLS and YYNGEE. CDR3 amino acids: CASSVVLSGTTYNEQFF. The CDR3, as DNA: TGTGCCAGCAGCGTAGTCCTTAGCGGGACCACCTACAATGAGCAGTTCTTC. Full variable domain (rest looked up from reference TRBV9 and TRBJ2-1): DSGVTQTPKHLITATGQRVTLRCSPRSGDLSVYWYQQSLDQGLQFLIQYYNGEERAKGNILERFSAQQFPDLHSELNLSSLELGDSALYFCASSVVLSGTTYNEQFFGPGTRLTVL.

This clone occurred many times. The CDR3 bases are TGTGCCAGCAACCTCGGACTGGACTTCTATGGCTACACCTTC. This translates into CASNLGLDFYGYTF. This chain joins TRBV7-2 and TRBJ1-2, with no clear D. From germline, CDR1 is SGHTA and CDR2 FQGNSA. V dropped 7 bases and J dropped 4 bases, with 16 bases sitting between them. CDR3 size: 14 residues.

In its sample, this clone was seen many times. The V call is TRBV19, the J call TRBJ2-3; 7 nucleotides line up with TRBD1. Germline assignment: CDR1 LNHDA and CDR2 SQIVND (reference sequence). V dropped 5 bases and J dropped 5; count of bases not matched to a gene: 10. The CDR3 contains 15 residues. The CDR3 DNA sequence: TGTGCCAGTAGTTCGAGAGAGGGGGCGGGAGATACGCAGTATTTT. Translation gives CASSSREGAGDTQYF.

This clone turned up a few times. The sample contains more than one DNA sequence encoding this CDR3. The chain joins TRBV20-1 to TRBJ2-7; 9 nucleotides line up with TRBD1. The CDR3 is 13 amino acids. V lost 6 bases and J lost 7; bases outside the gene matches: 10. Germline loops: CDR1 DFQATT, CDR2 SNEGSKA (reference sequence). The CDR3 DNA is TGCAGTGCGCCGGGACAGGGCCTATGGGAGCAGTACTTC. Amino acid sequence: CSAPGQGLWEQYF.

This clone came up many times. A read error may produce the germline difference seen at one junction end. Other nucleotide sequences from this sample produce the same CDR3. The chain is built from TRBV20-1 and TRBJ2-2; D might be TRBD1 (6 bases). Germline CDR1 reads DFQATT; CDR2 reads SNEGSKA (reference sequence). There are 14 residues in the CDR3. The CDR3 nucleotides read TGCAGTGCTAGAACAGGGACCAACACCGGGGAGCTGCTTTTT. As protein: CSARTGTNTGELLF.

This clone has a handful of counts. The chain uses TRBV6-1 and TRBJ2-2; TRBD2 might be the D (6 bases). The CDR3 length is 14 residues. Germline lookup yields CDR1 MNHNS and CDR2 SASEGT. Trimming pared 3 bases from V and 3 bases from J, leaving 8 bases between. The CDR3 here is CASSEGGDTGELFF. DNA of the CDR3: TGTGCCAGCAGTGAGGGGGGAGACACCGGGGAGCTGTTTTTT.

This clone was counted between two and nine times. The V gene is TRBV6-1, the J gene TRBJ2-1; D possibly corresponds to TRBD2 (6 bases). Per the germline V gene, CDR1 is MNHNS and CDR2 is SASEGT. The CDR3 is 15 amino acids. The ends were cut back, 6 bases at V and 1 base at J, with 13 bases in the middle. The DNA of the CDR3 is TGTGCCAGCAGCCCCCGCGCGGGGTCCTACAATGAGCAGTTCTTC. It is translated as CASSPRAGSYNEQFF.